The 30 T cell receptor beta chains in this list originate from one sample, sequenced in a study of blood T cell repertoires in COVID-19. Profiled with immunoSEQ multiplex PCR; TCRdb holds only in-frame clones, not every one. Counted here are 200,000 to 250,000 clones, 75% to 85% occurring once; the ten biggest clones make up about 7%. The sequenced material came from PBMCs or T cells enriched from blood (not recorded which). The origin of the receptors is a middle-aged woman with acute COVID-19.

The CDR3 protein is CASSLDRGREETQYF. The CDR3 DNA is TGTGCCAGCTCGCTTGACAGGGGGCGAGAAGAGACCCAGTACTTC. The chain couples TRBV18 to TRBJ2-5; 10 positions match TRBD1. Per germline, CDR1 KGHSH and CDR2 LQKENI. J lost 3 bases, V lost 6 bases, and 7 bases had no gene match. CDR3 length equals 15 residues.

This clone was counted between two and nine times. The chain links TRBV18 to TRBJ1-5; D unclear. The CDR3 runs 13 residues. Germline lookup yields CDR1 KGHSH and CDR2 LQKENI. Trimming pared 2 bases from V and 7 bases from J, leaving 9 bases between. The CDR3 nucleotides read TGTGCCAGCTCACCAGAGGGAAACCAGCCCCAGCATTTT. As protein: CASSPEGNQPQHF.

The J gene is TRBJ2-6, the V gene TRBV30; D is possibly TRBD2 (6 bases). CDR1 is GTSNPN and CDR2 is SVGIG in the germline V gene (reference sequence). Trimming took 2 bases from V and 2 from J, leaving 10 bases between them. The CDR3 spans 15 residues. Here the CDR3 reads CAWSIGGAGANVLTF. CDR3 DNA: TGTGCCTGGAGTATCGGGGGAGCTGGGGCCAACGTCCTGACTTTC.

The V call is TRBV9, the J call TRBJ1-6, with D possibly being TRBD1 (6 bases). Germline V gene sequence: CDR1 SGDLS, CDR2 YYNGEE. V lost 0 bases and J 9 bases, leaving 16 bases between the germline ends. This CDR3 spans 16 amino acids. The CDR3 reads CASSVEGGARGSPLHF. DNA of the CDR3: TGTGCCAGCAGCGTAGAAGGGGGGGCCAGAGGTTCACCCCTCCACTTT.

This clone was detected only once. The V and J genes are TRBV4-2 and TRBJ1-1; D not certain. V lost 1 base and J lost 3, with 6 bases in between. Germline V lookup: CDR1 LGHNA, CDR2 YNFKEQ. The CDR3 totals 13 residues. This chain's CDR3 is CASSQVADTEAFF. In DNA form, the CDR3 reads TGTGCCAGCAGCCAAGTTGCAGACACTGAAGCTTTCTTT.

This chain joins TRBV18 and TRBJ2-6; D remains unclear. Per the germline V gene, CDR1 is KGHSH and CDR2 is LQKENI. This CDR3 region has 16 residues. The V end was cut by 2 bases, the J end by 0 bases, with 8 bases between. In DNA, the CDR3 is TGTGCCAGCTCACCATTGGAGCTCTCTGGGGCCAACGTCCTGACTTTC. This encodes CASSPLELSGANVLTF.

The chain links TRBV4-2 to TRBJ2-1, with TRBD2 matching over 8 bases. The CDR3 contains 16 residues. Germline loops: CDR1 LGHNA, CDR2 YNFKEQ. With 0 bases clipped from V and 7 bases from J, the junction kept 8 bases outside the gene matches. The CDR3 DNA follows: TGTGCCAGCAGCCAAGACGGTAGCGGGACTATTAATGAGCAGTTCTTC. This encodes CASSQDGSGTINEQFF.

The sample holds a few counts of this clone. V usage is TRBV7-6 and J usage is TRBJ2-7, with D perhaps given as TRBD1 or TRBD2 (11 bases each). Germline CDR1 reads SGHVS; CDR2 reads FNYEAQ. The CDR3 is 22 residues long. Trimming took off 5 bases at V and 9 bases at J, with 44 bases between the two ends. The CDR3 protein is CASSGSLGQGQGVGLAGAGQYF. In nucleotides, the CDR3 is TGTGCCAGCAGCGGCTCTTTGGGTCAGGGACAGGGGGTAGGACTAGCGGGCGCCGGGCAGTACTTC.

The chain carries TRBV28 and TRBJ1-3; 11 bases fit TRBD1. The CDR3 covers 15 residues. V shed 9 bases, J shed 1 base, and the junction held 5 bases outside the gene matches. CDR1 is MDHEN and CDR2 is SYDVKM in the germline V gene. CDR3 nucleotides: TGTGCCAGTCGGACAGGGGGCGCTTCTGGAAACACCATATATTTT. Protein sequence: CASRTGGASGNTIYF. Together with reference TRBV28 and TRBJ1-3, the CDR3 gives the full variable domain: DVKVTQSSRYLVKRTGEKVFLECVQDMDHENMFWYRQDPGLGLRLIYFSYDVKMKEKGDIPEGYSVSREKKERFSLILESASTNQTSMYLCASRTGGASGNTIYFGEGSWLTVV.

V gene TRBV11-2 combines with J gene TRBJ2-5; tentative D call: TRBD2 (7 bases). The germline CDR1 and CDR2 sequences are SGHAT and FQNNGV. V gave up 5 bases and J gave up 6 bases, with 19 bases separating them. The CDR3 runs to 15 residues. CDR3 sequence reads: CASSQTRGGAQTQYF. Written as DNA, the CDR3 is TGTGCCAGCAGCCAGACTAGGGGGGGGGCTCAGACCCAGTACTTC.

In the case of this clone: Other DNA sequences in this sample translate to the same CDR3. The chain joins TRBV5-1 to TRBJ1-2; D ambiguous. The V gene lost 0 bases and the J gene lost 4 bases, with 10 bases spanning the gap. The CDR3 covers 14 residues. Germline V gives CDR1 SGHRS, CDR2 YFSETQ. CDR3 in amino acids: CASSLVPGSYGYTF. DNA of the CDR3: TGCGCCAGCAGCTTGGTGCCGGGGAGCTATGGCTACACCTTC.

V usage is TRBV2 and J usage is TRBJ1-5; D call uncertain. The CDR3 sequence is 17 residues long. Germline CDR1 is SNHLY and CDR2 is FYNNEI. Trimming took 6 bases from V and 0 from J, leaving 18 bases between them. DNA for the CDR3: TGTGCCAGCAGACCGTCGCAGTTTCCAAATAGCAATCAGCCCCAGCATTTT. This gives the protein CASRPSQFPNSNQPQHF. Together with reference TRBV2 and TRBJ1-5, the CDR3 gives the full variable domain: EPEVTQTPSHQVTQMGQEVILRCVPISNHLYFYWYRQILGQKVEFLVSFYNNEISEKSEIFDDQFSVERPDGSNFTLKIRSTKLEDSAMYFCASRPSQFPNSNQPQHFGDGTRLSIL.

The V call is TRBV9, the J call TRBJ1-2, with 9 bases lining up with TRBD1. There are 14 residues in the CDR3. Germline trimming cut 2 bases from V and 9 bases from J; bases unmatched to any gene: 8. Per the germline V gene, CDR1 is SGDLS and CDR2 is YYNGEE. The CDR3 spells CASSVGQGLMSYTF. CDR3 nucleotide sequence: TGTGCCAGCAGCGTGGGACAGGGTCTTATGAGCTACACCTTC.

The chain carries TRBV12-5 and TRBJ1-1, with a weak D call TRBD1 (5 bases). The CDR3 totals 14 residues. V lost 7 bases to trimming and J lost 6 bases, with 18 bases between them. The V gene's germline CDR1 is LGHNT and CDR2 FRNRAP. The CDR3 nucleotides read TGTGCTAGTGCCCCGGCTGGGGGAGGTCCTGAAGCTTTCTTT. Translation: CASAPAGGGPEAFF.

Only one count was recorded for this clone. This chain joins TRBV30 and TRBJ2-1; 13 nucleotides line up with TRBD2. This CDR3 contains 18 residues. V lost 7 bases and J lost 0; bases outside the gene matches: 12. The germline gives CDR1 GTSNPN, CDR2 SVGIG (reference sequence). The CDR3 nucleotides read TGTGCCTTTTCCGGGACTAGCGGGACCAGAACCTCCTACAATGAGCAGTTCTTC. This encodes CAFSGTSGTRTSYNEQFF. Full variable domain (rest looked up from reference TRBV30 and TRBJ2-1): SQTIHQWPATLVQPVGSPLSLECTVEGTSNPNLYWYRQAAGRGLQLLFYSVGIGQISSEVPQNLSASRPQDRQFILSSKKLLLSDSGFYLCAFSGTSGTRTSYNEQFFGPGTRLTVL.

The chain uses TRBV18 and TRBJ1-5; D perhaps matches TRBD1 (5 bases). The CDR3 has 13 amino acids. Germline assignment: CDR1 KGHSH and CDR2 LQKENI. Trimming removed 3 bases from V and 5 bases from J, with 8 bases in between. The CDR3 loop is CASSPGRDQPQHF. The CDR3 region has the DNA TGTGCCAGCTCACCGGGCAGGGATCAGCCCCAGCATTTT.

The V gene is TRBV11-2, the J gene TRBJ2-7; 9 nucleotides line up with TRBD1. This CDR3 has 15 residues. The germline CDR1 and CDR2 sequences are SGHAT and FQNNGV. V trimming: 5 bases; J trimming: 2 bases; junction bases outside the gene matches: 7. CDR3 coding DNA: TGTGCCAGCAGCACCCAGGGACAGGGAGCCTACGAGCAGTACTTC. Its protein is CASSTQGQGAYEQYF.

The DNA of the CDR3 is TGTGCCAGCAGTTTATGGGCAGGGGAATTGGCTGGTTCACCCCTCCACTTT. Encoded protein: CASSLWAGELAGSPLHF. The rearrangement uses TRBV28 and TRBJ1-6, with a weak D call TRBD1 (6 bases). V dropped 0 bases and J dropped 9 bases, with 18 bases sitting between them. The germline V gene encodes CDR1 MDHEN and CDR2 SYDVKM. The CDR3 is 17 residues long. Full variable domain (missing parts from reference TRBV28 and TRBJ1-6): DVKVTQSSRYLVKRTGEKVFLECVQDMDHENMFWYRQDPGLGLRLIYFSYDVKMKEKGDIPEGYSVSREKKERFSLILESASTNQTSMYLCASSLWAGELAGSPLHFGNGTRLTVT.

The rearrangement joins TRBV7-9 to TRBJ1-1, with D possibly TRBD1 on 6 matching bases. CDR1 SEHNR and CDR2 FQNEAQ come from the germline V gene (reference sequence). With 3 bases removed from V and 7 bases from J, the gap between germline ends came to 15 bases. The CDR3 is made up of 14 amino acids. CDR3 in amino acids: CASSFGQIGLEAFF. The CDR3 DNA follows: TGTGCCAGCAGCTTCGGACAGATCGGACTTGAAGCTTTCTTT.

The chain joins TRBV28 to TRBJ2-7, with 7 bases matching TRBD2. The CDR3 consists of 14 residues. The V segment lost 4 bases and the J segment 6 bases; nucleotides outside the gene matches: 9. CDR1 and CDR2 (germline): MDHEN, SYDVKM. Written as DNA, the CDR3 is TGTGCCAGCAGTTCGGGGGGACTCTACCTCGAGCAGTACTTC. This sequence encodes CASSSGGLYLEQYF.

This chain joins TRBV6-2 or TRBV6-3 and TRBJ2-5, with unresolved D. This CDR3 is 12 amino acids long. Germline CDR1 is MNHEY and CDR2 is SVGEGT. V lost 0 bases and J 3 bases, leaving 2 bases between the germline ends. The chain's CDR3 is CASSYSKETQYF. The CDR3 nucleotides read TGTGCCAGCAGTTACTCCAAAGAGACCCAGTACTTC.

V usage is TRBV28 and J usage is TRBJ1-1; D unresolved. The V end lost 5 bases, the J end lost 6 bases, and 19 bases lay between the germline ends. Germline CDR1 is MDHEN and CDR2 is SYDVKM. The CDR3 has 15 amino acids. The CDR3 DNA sequence: TGTGCCAGCAGTCCTCCGTGGAGCGTAGGATCTGAAGCTTTCTTT. This encodes CASSPPWSVGSEAFF.

The chain carries TRBV2 and TRBJ1-1, with no clear D. V shed 6 bases and J shed 4 bases, with 9 bases lying between them. Looked up from germline, CDR1 is SNHLY and CDR2 is FYNNEI. The CDR3 spans 12 residues. CDR3 sequence: CASSPFGTEAFF. The CDR3 bases are TGTGCCAGCAGCCCCTTCGGCACTGAAGCTTTCTTT.

The rearrangement uses TRBV19 and TRBJ2-2, with 11 bases that match TRBD1. In germline, CDR1 is LNHDA, CDR2 SQIVND (reference sequence). V was clipped by 6 bases and J by 6 bases; unmatched bases: 3. This CDR3 is built from 14 residues. The CDR3 region is CASRDRGQSGELFF. CDR3 nucleotide sequence: TGTGCCAGTAGGGACAGGGGGCAGTCCGGGGAGCTGTTTTTT. Complete variable domain (other parts from reference TRBV19 and TRBJ2-2): DGGITQSPKYLFRKEGQNVTLSCEQNLNHDAMYWYRQDPGQGLRLIYYSQIVNDFQKGDIAEGYSVSREKKESFPLTVTSAQKNPTAFYLCASRDRGQSGELFFGEGSRLTVL.

This clone was counted once. The CDR3 protein is CASSDRGGTGNTEAFF. The CDR3 DNA reads as TGTGCCAGCAGCGACAGGGGGGGAACCGGGAACACTGAAGCTTTCTTT. The chain couples TRBV25-1 to TRBJ1-1, with 9 positions matching TRBD1. Germline loops: CDR1 MGHDK, CDR2 SYGVNS. V was pared by 6 bases and J by 1 base, with 9 bases of the junction left unmatched. CDR3 length: 16 residues.

The chain couples TRBV28 to TRBJ2-7, with TRBD1 identical over 7 bases. CDR1 MDHEN and CDR2 SYDVKM come from the germline V gene. V trimming: 2 bases; J trimming: 3 bases; junction bases outside the gene matches: 10. The CDR3 runs to 16 residues. CDR3 sequence reads: CASSLTVRDSLYEQYF. The CDR3 DNA reads TGTGCCAGCAGTTTAACGGTAAGGGACAGTCTCTACGAGCAGTACTTC.

This chain links TRBV16 with TRBJ1-5, with D unclear. The CDR3 runs to 15 residues. V was trimmed by 1 base and J by 7 bases, leaving 14 bases between them. Germline CDR1 KGHSY, CDR2 FQNENV. CDR3 DNA: TGTGCCAGCAGCCAATTCGTGTCGGAGGTCCAGCCCCAGCATTTT. It encodes CASSQFVSEVQPQHF.

The V call is TRBV3-1 (or the pseudogene TRBV3-2), the J call TRBJ2-4; 8 bases line up with TRBD2. Germline V gene sequence: CDR1 LGHDT, CDR2 YNNKEL (reference sequence). This CDR3 spans 16 amino acids. J gave up 6 bases and V 0 bases, and 7 bases lay outside the gene matches. The CDR3 DNA follows: TGTGCCAGCAGCCAAGATAGATCAGCGGGGGTAAACATTCAGTACTTC. The encoded protein is CASSQDRSAGVNIQYF.

This clone was seen only once. V and J are TRBV4-2 and TRBJ1-4; 9 bases are shared with TRBD1. The CDR3 is 16 amino acids. Trimming took 4 bases from V and 7 from J; bases not matched to a gene: 10. The V gene's germline CDR1 is LGHNA and CDR2 YNFKEQ. CDR3 region: CASSRDIQGAAEKLFF. CDR3 nucleotides: TGTGCCAGCAGCCGCGATATACAGGGGGCAGCTGAAAAACTGTTTTTT.

The table lists this clone with a few counts. The chain carries TRBV28 and TRBJ2-3; 12 bases agree with TRBD2. CDR1 and CDR2 from the germline V gene are MDHEN and SYDVKM. The CDR3 has 14 amino acids. J gave up 6 bases and V 7 bases, and 5 bases lay outside the gene matches. The DNA for the CDR3 is TGTGCCAGCACTAGCGGGGGGGCAGGTGATACGCAGTATTTT. The encoded protein is CASTSGGAGDTQYF.